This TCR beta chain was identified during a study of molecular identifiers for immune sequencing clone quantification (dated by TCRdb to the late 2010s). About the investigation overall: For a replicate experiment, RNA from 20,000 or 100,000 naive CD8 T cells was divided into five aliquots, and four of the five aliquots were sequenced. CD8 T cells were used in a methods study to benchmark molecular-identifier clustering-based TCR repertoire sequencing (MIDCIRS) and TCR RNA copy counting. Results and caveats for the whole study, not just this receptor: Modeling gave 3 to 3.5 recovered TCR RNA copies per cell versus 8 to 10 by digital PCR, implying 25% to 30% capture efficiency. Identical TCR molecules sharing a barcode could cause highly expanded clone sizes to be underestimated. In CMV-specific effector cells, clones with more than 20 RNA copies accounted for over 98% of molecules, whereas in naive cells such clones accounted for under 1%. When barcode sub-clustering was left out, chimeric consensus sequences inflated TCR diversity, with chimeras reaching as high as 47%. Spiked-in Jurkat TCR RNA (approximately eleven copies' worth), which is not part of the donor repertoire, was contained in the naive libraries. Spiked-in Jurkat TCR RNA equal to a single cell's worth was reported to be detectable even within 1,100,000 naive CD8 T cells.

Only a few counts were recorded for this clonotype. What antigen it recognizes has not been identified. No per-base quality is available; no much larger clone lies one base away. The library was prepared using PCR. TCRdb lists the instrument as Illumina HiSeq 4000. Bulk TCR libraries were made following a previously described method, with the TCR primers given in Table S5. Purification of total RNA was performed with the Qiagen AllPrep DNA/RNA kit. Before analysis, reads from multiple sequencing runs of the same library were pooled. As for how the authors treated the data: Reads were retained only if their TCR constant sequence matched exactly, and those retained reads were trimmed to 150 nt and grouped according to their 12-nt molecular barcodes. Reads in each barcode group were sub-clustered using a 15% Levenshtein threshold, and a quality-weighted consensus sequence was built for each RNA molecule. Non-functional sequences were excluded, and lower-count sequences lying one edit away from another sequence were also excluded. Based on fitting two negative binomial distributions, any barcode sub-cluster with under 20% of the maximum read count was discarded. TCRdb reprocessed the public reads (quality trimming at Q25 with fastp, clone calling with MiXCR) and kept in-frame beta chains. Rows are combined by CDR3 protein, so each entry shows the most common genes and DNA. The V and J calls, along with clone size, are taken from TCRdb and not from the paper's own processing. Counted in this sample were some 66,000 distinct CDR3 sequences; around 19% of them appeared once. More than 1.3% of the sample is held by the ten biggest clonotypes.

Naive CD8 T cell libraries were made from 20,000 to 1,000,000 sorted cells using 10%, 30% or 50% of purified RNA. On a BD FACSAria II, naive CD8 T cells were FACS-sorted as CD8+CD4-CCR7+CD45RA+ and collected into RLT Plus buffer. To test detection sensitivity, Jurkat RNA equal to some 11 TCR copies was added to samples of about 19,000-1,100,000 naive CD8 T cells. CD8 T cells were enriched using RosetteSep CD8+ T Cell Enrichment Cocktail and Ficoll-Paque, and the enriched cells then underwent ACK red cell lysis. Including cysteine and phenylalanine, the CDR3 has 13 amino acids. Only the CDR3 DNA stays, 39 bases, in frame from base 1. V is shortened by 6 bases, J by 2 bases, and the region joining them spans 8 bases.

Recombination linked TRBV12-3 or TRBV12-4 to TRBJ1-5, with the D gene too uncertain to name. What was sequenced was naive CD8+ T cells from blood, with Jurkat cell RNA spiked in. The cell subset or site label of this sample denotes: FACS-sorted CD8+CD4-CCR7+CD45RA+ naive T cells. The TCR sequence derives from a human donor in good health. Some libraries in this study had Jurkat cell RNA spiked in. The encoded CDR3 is CASSPFGNQPQHF. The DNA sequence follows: TGTGCCAGCAGCCCTTTTGGCAATCAGCCCCAGCATTTT.